Shown below are 26 T cell receptor beta chains from a single sample sequenced in a study of cytomegalovirus exposure and HLA in healthy donors. Profiled with immunoSEQ multiplex PCR; TCRdb holds only in-frame clones, not every one. This sample carries fewer than 95,000 clones, less than 95% of them seen once, and the ten largest clones take about 0.63%. The sample comprised PBMCs. The receptors here all came from a woman in her late teens or twenties in good health and CMV-seronegative.

The chain joins TRBV19 to TRBJ2-5, with 8 bases lining up with TRBD1. This CDR3 contains 16 residues. With V trimmed by 5 bases and J by 5 bases, 13 bases remained unmatched. Germline V CDR1 and CDR2: LNHDA, SQIVND (reference sequence). The CDR3 DNA is TGTGCCAGTAGTTCTTACTCCCAGGGGGCATATGAGACCCAGTACTTC. Translation gives CASSSYSQGAYETQYF. Using reference TRBV19 and TRBJ2-5 for the parts outside the CDR3, the full variable domain is DGGITQSPKYLFRKEGQNVTLSCEQNLNHDAMYWYRQDPGQGLRLIYYSQIVNDFQKGDIAEGYSVSREKKESFPLTVTSAQKNPTAFYLCASSSYSQGAYETQYFGPGTRLLVL.

The V call is TRBV28, the J call TRBJ2-3, with D possibly TRBD2 on 5 matching bases. Trimming removed 8 bases from V and 5 bases from J, with 8 bases in between. There are 11 residues in the CDR3. Germline values: CDR1 MDHEN, CDR2 SYDVKM. CDR3 nucleotides: TGTGCCAGCGACGAGGGAGATACGCAGTATTTT. Residues: CASDEGDTQYF.

This clone was seen once. The gene calls are TRBV15 and TRBJ1-4; D ambiguous. CDR3 length equals 13 residues. Germline V CDR1 and CDR2: LNHNV, YYDKDF (reference sequence). V dropped 3 bases and J dropped 4 bases, with 6 bases sitting between them. CDR3 loop: CATSSLRNEKLFF. The CDR3 nucleotides are TGTGCCACCAGCAGCCTGCGTAATGAAAAACTGTTTTTT.

This sequence joins TRBV9 and TRBJ2-7, with 9 bases identical to TRBD1. Trimming removed 4 bases from V and 6 bases from J; junction bases left unmatched: 11. This CDR3 comprises 15 residues. Germline CDR1 reads SGDLS; CDR2 reads YYNGEE. The chain's CDR3 is CASSLTGTGFSEQYF. In DNA, the CDR3 is TGTGCCAGCAGCTTAACCGGGACAGGGTTTTCCGAGCAGTACTTC. The full variable domain, rest sourced from reference TRBV9 and TRBJ2-7, is DSGVTQTPKHLITATGQRVTLRCSPRSGDLSVYWYQQSLDQGLQFLIQYYNGEERAKGNILERFSAQQFPDLHSELNLSSLELGDSALYFCASSLTGTGFSEQYFGPGTRLTVT.

The chain combines TRBV7-2 with TRBJ1-1; 8 bases are a match to TRBD1. The CDR3 has 19 residues. J was trimmed by 2 bases and V by 1 base; bases with no gene match: 15. The germline V gene encodes CDR1 SGHTA and CDR2 FQGNSA. The DNA for the CDR3 is TGTGCCAGCAGCTTAGGGCCAGGGGGCTTTTCTTCGAGAAACACTGAAGCTTTCTTT. Translation: CASSLGPGGFSSRNTEAFF.

This rearrangement joins TRBV9 to TRBJ2-3, with 12 bases aligning to TRBD2. The V gene's germline CDR1 is SGDLS and CDR2 YYNGEE. V shed 1 base and J 1 base; nucleotides not matched to a gene: 4. The CDR3 is made up of 17 amino acids. For the CDR3, the DNA is TGTGCCAGCAGCGTACCTAGCGGGGGGGCCGGCACAGATACGCAGTATTTT. Translated: CASSVPSGGAGTDTQYF.

The chain combines TRBV5-1 with TRBJ2-7; TRBD1 is a possible D gene (5 bases). Germline CDR1 and CDR2: SGHRS and YFSETQ. There are 14 residues in the CDR3. V shed 0 bases and J shed 5 bases, with 12 bases lying between them. The CDR3 DNA is TGCGCCAGCAGCTTGGTTGCAGGGTCCCACGAGCAGTACTTC. This translates into CASSLVAGSHEQYF. Filled out from reference TRBV5-1 and TRBJ2-7, the complete variable domain reads KAGVTQTPRYLIKTRGQQVTLSCSPISGHRSVSWYQQTPGQGLQFLFEYFSETQRNKGNFPGRFSGRQFSNSRSEMNVSTLELGDSALYLCASSLVAGSHEQYFGPGTRLTVT.

The chain carries TRBV18 and TRBJ2-7; 8 bases align to TRBD1. CDR3 size: 16 residues. Germline loops: CDR1 KGHSH, CDR2 LQKENI. V lost 0 bases and J lost 0; bases outside the gene matches: 4. The CDR3 reads CASSPPGTGNSYEQYF. The CDR3 nucleotides are TGTGCCAGCTCACCACCGGGGACAGGTAACTCCTACGAGCAGTACTTC.

The rearrangement uses TRBV5-3 and TRBJ1-1; tentatively, D is TRBD1 (5 bases). TRBV5-3 is designated an ORF whose function remains uncertain. V dropped 8 bases and J dropped 5 bases, with 16 bases sitting between them. The CDR3 length is 13 residues. The CDR3 DNA reads TGTGCCAGGACGATTACAGGCAAGACTGAAGCTTTCTTT. This encodes CARTITGKTEAFF.

The chain couples TRBV7-9 to TRBJ2-5; 13 bases line up with TRBD2. The CDR3 is 16 residues long. Germline values: CDR1 SEHNR, CDR2 FQNEAQ (reference sequence). The junction had 8 bases not matched to a gene; V was cut back by 5 bases and J by 5 bases. The CDR3 region has the DNA TGTGCCAGCAGCGCGTTACTAGCGGGGGGGCGTGAGACCCAGTACTTC. It yields the protein CASSALLAGGRETQYF.

V gene TRBV7-7 combines with J gene TRBJ1-5, with TRBD1 matching over 8 bases. Germline lookup yields CDR1 SSHAT and CDR2 FNYEAQ (reference sequence). CDR3 length: 14 amino acids. The DNA for the CDR3 is TGTGCTAGATCCGACAGGGGCCGATGGCAGCCCCAGCATTTT. Translating it yields CARSDRGRWQPQHF.

The chain uses TRBV7-9 and TRBJ1-4; TRBD1 might be the D (5 bases). Germline values: CDR1 SEHNR, CDR2 FQNEAQ (reference sequence). The CDR3 is 15 amino acids. The V end lost 5 bases, the J end lost 0 bases, and 10 bases lay between the germline ends. The CDR3 spells CASSADITTNEKLFF. The CDR3 nucleotides read TGTGCCAGCAGCGCGGACATAACAACTAATGAAAAACTGTTTTTT.

This chain connects TRBV27 to TRBJ2-3; TRBD2 matches 9 bases. The CDR3 sequence is 17 residues long. Germline V CDR1 and CDR2: MNHEY, SMNVEV (reference sequence). J lost 5 bases, V lost 2 bases, and 11 bases had no gene match. The CDR3 protein is CASSLVGAGGGKDTQYF. The CDR3 DNA sequence: TGTGCCAGCAGTTTAGTAGGAGCGGGGGGAGGGAAAGATACGCAGTATTTT.

The CDR3 is CASSLSGGAYNEQFF. CDR3 coding DNA: TGTGCCAGCAGCTTAAGCGGGGGGGCCTACAATGAGCAGTTCTTC. The V and J genes are TRBV5-5 and TRBJ2-1, with 10 positions matching TRBD2. The CDR3 contains 15 residues. Germline CDR1 SGHKS, CDR2 YYEKEE (reference sequence). The ends lost 2 bases at V and 2 bases at J; junction bases unmatched: 1.

V and J are TRBV21-1 and TRBJ2-2; the table's TRBD2 call for D was not verified on the DNA. TRBV21-1 is annotated as a pseudogene. The CDR3 is made up of 21 amino acids. For the CDR3, the DNA is TGTGCCAGCAGCCCACGATTTACTAGGCGGCGATCTCAGATTACACACGGGGAGCTGTTTTTT. Its protein product is CASSPRFTRRRSQITHGELFF.

The rearrangement uses TRBV18 and TRBJ2-7; D might be TRBD1 (5 bases). Germline V gene data show CDR1 as KGHSH and CDR2 as LQKENI. Trimming took off 5 bases at V and 0 bases at J, with 11 bases between the two ends. This CDR3 has 14 amino acids. CDR3 nucleotides: TGTGCCAGCTCATTGCGCAGGGACTCCTACGAGCAGTACTTC. Residues: CASSLRRDSYEQYF. The entire variable domain, with the rest obtained from reference TRBV18 and TRBJ2-7, is as follows: NAGVMQNPRHLVRRRGQEARLRCSPMKGHSHVYWYRQLPEEGLKFMVYLQKENIIDESGMPKERFSAEFPKEGPSILRIQQVVRGDSAAYFCASSLRRDSYEQYFGPGTRLTVT.

This clone was observed once. This sample includes further DNA sequences coding for the same CDR3. The rearrangement links TRBV30 to TRBJ1-1; the D is unclear. This CDR3 has 13 amino acids. The V end was cut by 0 bases, the J end by 2 bases, with 7 bases between. The V gene's germline CDR1 is GTSNPN and CDR2 SVGIG (reference sequence). The CDR3 nucleotides are TGTGCCTGGAGTGTAGGCGGAAACACTGAAGCTTTCTTT. It specifies CAWSVGGNTEAFF.

The genes are TRBV28 and TRBJ2-5, with TRBD1 identical over 11 bases. The J call is doubtful: the DNA matches TRBJ2-7 better. The germline V gene encodes CDR1 MDHEN and CDR2 SYDVKM. The CDR3 is 14 amino acids. The CDR3 nucleotides are TGTGCCAGCAGTTTGGGGACAGGGGGTGCCGAGCAGTACTTC. Its translation: CASSLGTGGAEQYF.

The chain recombines TRBV29-1 with TRBJ2-1; 8 nucleotides match TRBD2. The V segment lost 5 bases and the J segment 2 bases; nucleotides outside the gene matches: 11. Germline V lookup: CDR1 SQVTM, CDR2 ANQGSEA. The CDR3 extends over 16 amino acids. The CDR3 sequence is CSVTGLAGGPYNEQFF. For the CDR3, the DNA is TGCAGCGTTACGGGACTGGCGGGGGGTCCCTACAATGAGCAGTTCTTC.

The CDR3 reads CASSFTGASNQPQHF. For the CDR3, the DNA is TGTGCCAGCAGCTTCACAGGGGCGAGCAATCAGCCCCAGCATTTT. The chain uses TRBV7-9 and TRBJ1-5, with 7 bases identical to TRBD1. In germline, CDR1 is SEHNR, CDR2 FQNEAQ (reference sequence). V lost 3 bases and J lost 1; bases outside the gene matches: 3. The length of the CDR3 is 15 residues.

The V gene is TRBV7-9, the J gene TRBJ1-4, with TRBD1 matching 7 bases. The CDR3 totals 16 residues. Per the germline V gene, CDR1 is SEHNR and CDR2 is FQNEAQ (reference sequence). Unmatched junction bases numbered 8, after V lost 3 bases and J lost 4 bases. This CDR3 reads CASSFGRGVDNEKLFF. The CDR3 nucleotides are TGTGCCAGCAGCTTCGGCAGGGGGGTGGATAATGAAAAACTGTTTTTT.

The rearrangement links TRBV15 to TRBJ1-1; D is unclear. The CDR3 has 14 residues. Trimming shortened V by 0 bases and J by 1 base, and 6 bases separated the two germline ends. Germline values: CDR1 LNHNV, CDR2 YYDKDF (reference sequence). The CDR3 DNA sequence: TGTGCCACCAGCAGAGATAGTAGGAACACTGAAGCTTTCTTT. Translating it yields CATSRDSRNTEAFF.

The CDR3 region has the DNA TGTGCCAGCAGTGAAGCGAGGACAGGGATCTATAATTCACCCCTCCACTTT. Amino acid sequence: CASSEARTGIYNSPLHF. The chain couples TRBV6-1 to TRBJ1-6; 8 nucleotides align to TRBD1. Unmatched junction bases numbered 4, after V lost 0 bases and J lost 3 bases. Germline V CDR1 and CDR2: MNHNS, SASEGT. This CDR3 spans 17 amino acids.

The chain carries TRBV7-3 and TRBJ2-1; TRBD2 aligns across 9 bases. Per germline, CDR1 SGHTA and CDR2 FQGTGA. CDR3 length: 16 amino acids. V shed 3 bases and J 1 base; nucleotides not matched to a gene: 4. The CDR3 region has the DNA TGTGCCAGCAGCTTTTTAGCGGGGGCATCCTACAATGAGCAGTTCTTC. It specifies CASSFLAGASYNEQFF.

The chain recombines TRBV28 with TRBJ1-5; D possibly corresponds to TRBD1 (5 bases). The V gene's germline CDR1 is MDHEN and CDR2 SYDVKM. With 6 bases removed from V and 0 bases from J, the gap between germline ends came to 15 bases. The CDR3 length is 16 residues. The CDR3 here is CASSYRDWNSNQPQHF. CDR3 bases: TGTGCCAGCAGCTACCGGGACTGGAATAGCAATCAGCCCCAGCATTTT.

The chain has TRBV27 and TRBJ1-2; 7 bases align to TRBD1. Germline V gene sequence: CDR1 MNHEY, CDR2 SMNVEV (reference sequence). The V and J ends lost 6 bases and 7 bases, in that order; junction bases with no gene match: 8. The CDR3 spans 13 residues. The CDR3 DNA follows: TGTGCCAGCAGCCCAGGGCCAGGGGGTGGCTACACCTTC. This encodes CASSPGPGGGYTF.